The next 13 T cell receptor beta chains were all read from a single sample in a study of human T cells and chemical hapten exposure (dated by TCRdb to the early 2020s). Library prep was done by RACE. Sequencing instrument: NextSeq 500. TCRdb passed the public sequencing reads through fastp at Q25 and MiXCR, retaining productive beta sequences. Records with the same CDR3 protein are collapsed into one entry carrying the most frequent genes and DNA. In all, the sample holds under 400,000 distinct CDR3 sequences, and 5% to 6.5% of those were seen once. Of the sample, around 2.6% falls within the top ten clones. The time point label for this specimen denotes: pre-sensitization, week 0. Explained via the paper, the treatment or condition label denotes: therapeutic diphenylcyclopropenone sensitization with weekly scalp DPC. The specimen comprised whole blood, sampled in connection with sensitization to the hapten diphenylcyclopropenone (DPC). These TCRs come from a woman aged 50 to 60 with alopecia areata. Some clones in this sample may be carry-over from other donors' samples.

There are many counts of this clonotype. This chain uses TRBV25-1 with TRBJ2-1; TRBD2 agrees at 9 bases. V shed 1 base, J shed 0 bases, and the junction held 10 bases outside the gene matches. The CDR3 consists of 19 residues. The germline gives CDR1 MGHDK, CDR2 SYGVNS. Here the CDR3 DNA reads TGTGCCAGCAGTGAATTGTCTAGCGGGGAATGGAGCTCCTACAATGAGCAGTTCTTC. Amino acid sequence: CASSELSSGEWSSYNEQFF. Full variable domain (outside the CDR3, taken from reference TRBV25-1 and TRBJ2-1): EADIYQTPRYLVIGTGKKITLECSQTMGHDKMYWYQQDPGMELHLIHYSYGVNSTEKGDLSSESTVSRIRTEHFPLTLESARPSHTSQYLCASSELSSGEWSSYNEQFFGPGTRLTVL.

There are many counts of this clonotype. This chain links TRBV6-2 or TRBV6-3 with TRBJ1-1, with D hard to call. CDR3 length: 15 residues. V lost 5 bases to trimming and J lost 0 bases, with 13 bases between them. Germline lookup yields CDR1 MNHEY and CDR2 SVGEGT. The chain's CDR3 is CASSIDHGLNTEAFF. The DNA for the CDR3 is TGTGCCAGCAGTATCGACCACGGACTGAACACTGAAGCTTTCTTT.

This chain joins TRBV5-1 and TRBJ2-7; D may be TRBD2 (7 bases). Germline lookup yields CDR1 SGHRS and CDR2 YFSETQ. The CDR3 contains 14 residues. V was shortened by 4 bases and J by 6 bases, with 17 bases between the two germline ends. The CDR3 spells CASSDGGGAFEQYF. DNA for the CDR3: TGCGCCAGCAGCGATGGCGGGGGCGCGTTCGAGCAGTACTTC.

The table lists this clonotype with many counts. The chain links TRBV4-1 to TRBJ2-2, with D tentatively TRBD1 or TRBD2 (5 bases each). Trimming cost V 0 bases and J 5 bases, with 13 bases left between them. In germline, CDR1 is MGHRA, CDR2 YSYEKL. This CDR3 region has 16 residues. The CDR3 DNA reads as TGCGCCAGCAGCCAAGATTCGGGGCGTAGGACCGGGGAGCTGTTTTTT. This gives the protein CASSQDSGRRTGELFF.

This clonotype was seen a handful of times. The V call is TRBV3-1, the J call TRBJ1-1; D possibly corresponds to TRBD1 (5 bases). This CDR3 comprises 18 residues. V dropped 4 bases and J dropped 1 base, with 22 bases sitting between them. Germline lookup yields CDR1 LGHDT and CDR2 YNNKEL (reference sequence). The chain's CDR3 is CASSPPPEGLLGNTEAFF. The DNA for the CDR3 is TGTGCCAGCAGCCCCCCCCCAGAGGGACTCCTGGGGAACACTGAAGCTTTCTTT. The full variable domain, its missing parts supplied by reference TRBV3-1 and TRBJ1-1, is DTAVSQTPKYLVTQMGNDKSIKCEQNLGHDTMYWYKQDSKKFLKIMFSYNNKELIINETVPNRFSPKSPDKAHLNLHINSLELGDSAVYFCASSPPPEGLLGNTEAFFGQGTRLTVV.

This chain joins TRBV4-1 and TRBJ1-1, with no clear D. Germline lookup yields CDR1 MGHRA and CDR2 YSYEKL. V dropped 2 bases and J dropped 1 base, with 8 bases sitting between them. CDR3 length: 14 amino acids. This chain's CDR3 is CASSQMTWNTEAFF. DNA of the CDR3: TGCGCCAGCAGCCAAATGACATGGAACACTGAAGCTTTCTTT.

This clonotype was recorded a few times. The chain uses TRBV3-1 and TRBJ1-1; TRBD1 agrees at 9 bases. CDR3 length: 14 residues. V was clipped by 4 bases and J by 7 bases; unmatched bases: 7. Germline V gives CDR1 LGHDT, CDR2 YNNKEL (reference sequence). This CDR3 reads CASSPGTGRGEAFF. As DNA, the CDR3 is TGTGCCAGCAGCCCCGGGACAGGGAGGGGTGAAGCTTTCTTT. The variable domain in full, with the rest retrieved from reference TRBV3-1 and TRBJ1-1, is DTAVSQTPKYLVTQMGNDKSIKCEQNLGHDTMYWYKQDSKKFLKIMFSYNNKELIINETVPNRFSPKSPDKAHLNLHINSLELGDSAVYFCASSPGTGRGEAFFGQGTRLTVV.

This clonotype showed up just a few times. V and J are TRBV6-5 and TRBJ2-7, with D hard to call. Trimming removed 0 bases at V and 3 bases at J, with 15 bases between. CDR1 and CDR2 from the germline V gene are MNHEY and SVGAGI. The CDR3 totals 16 residues. The CDR3 DNA sequence: TGTGCCAGCAGTTACTCGGTGCGTAGGTTAGACTACGAGCAGTACTTC. It yields the protein CASSYSVRRLDYEQYF.

The table lists this clonotype with a few counts. The rearrangement joins TRBV5-1 to TRBJ2-2; TRBD1 might be the D (6 bases). Germline CDR1 SGHRS, CDR2 YFSETQ. CDR3 length: 14 amino acids. Trimming shortened V by 3 bases and J by 4 bases, and 10 bases separated the two germline ends. This chain's CDR3 is CASSSGESTGELFF. The CDR3 DNA reads as TGCGCCAGCAGCTCAGGGGAAAGCACCGGGGAGCTGTTTTTT.

This clonotype was found many times. This rearrangement joins TRBV6-5 to TRBJ1-4; D remains ambiguous. Per germline, CDR1 MNHEY and CDR2 SVGAGI. This CDR3 has 16 residues. Trimming cost V 4 bases and J 0 bases, with 12 bases left between them. For the CDR3, the DNA is TGTGCCAGCAGTTCCTCTGACGGTACAACTAATGAAAAACTGTTTTTT. The encoded protein is CASSSSDGTTNEKLFF.

The table lists this clonotype with a few counts. V is TRBV7-9 and J is TRBJ1-2; 8 positions match TRBD1. V trimming: 1 base; J trimming: 4 bases; junction bases outside the gene matches: 8. The CDR3 extends over 16 amino acids. The germline CDR1 and CDR2 sequences are SEHNR and FQNEAQ (reference sequence). In DNA form, the CDR3 reads TGTGCCAGCAGCTTAGTACCTGGACAGGGAATCTATGGCTACACCTTC. This gives the protein CASSLVPGQGIYGYTF. Drawing the rest from reference TRBV7-9 and TRBJ1-2, the complete variable domain is DTGVSQNPRHKITKRGQNVTFRCDPISEHNRLYWYRQTLGQGPEFLTYFQNEAQLEKSRLLSDRFSAERPKGSFSTLEIQRTEQGDSAMYLCASSLVPGQGIYGYTFGSGTRLTVV.

J is TRBJ1-2 and V is TRBV15; D call uncertain. V was shortened by 0 bases and J by 7 bases, with 12 bases between the two germline ends. The germline V gene has CDR1 LNHNV and CDR2 YYDKDF (reference sequence). The length of the CDR3 is 14 residues. CDR3 DNA: TGTGCCACCAGCAGAGAGGGAGGCTCTGGTGGCTACACCTTC. Translating gives CATSREGGSGGYTF.

Many counts were recorded for this clonotype. V gene TRBV29-1 combines with J gene TRBJ2-3; no clear D gene. V was shortened by 5 bases and J by 2 bases, with 11 bases between the two germline ends. Per germline, CDR1 SQVTM and CDR2 ANQGSEA. The CDR3 totals 13 residues. The CDR3 loop is CSVRRVLTDTQYF. The CDR3 DNA sequence: TGCAGCGTTCGTAGGGTTCTCACAGATACGCAGTATTTT.